Each of the 20 T cell receptor beta chains below was sequenced from the same sample in a study of cytomegalovirus exposure and HLA in healthy donors (dated by TCRdb to the late 2010s). The library was made by the immunoSEQ multiplex PCR assay. The multiplex PCR relied on a mix of 60 forward primers for TCR Vbeta segments and 13 reverse primers for TCR Jbeta segments. What TCRdb holds here is the immuneACCESS table cut down to in-frame rearrangements. Part of the clones is not present; checked against another copy, under half of the missing clones reflect an unresolved V gene, and the others are unexplained. This sample holds more than 110,000 clones; 70% were observed only once. Approximately 1.8% of the sample lies in the top ten. The specimen sequenced was PBMCs. These receptors were collected from a woman aged 30 to 39 in good health and CMV-seronegative.

The chain is built from TRBV5-1 and TRBJ2-7, with D uncertain. From germline, CDR1 is SGHRS and CDR2 YFSETQ. V dropped 4 bases and J dropped 7 bases, with 15 bases sitting between them. The CDR3 extends over 13 amino acids. CDR3 nucleotide sequence: TGCGCCAGCAGCCTGATGACTGATAGTGAGCAGTACTTC. This codes for CASSLMTDSEQYF.

The rearrangement links TRBV5-1 to TRBJ2-1, with 15 bases lining up with TRBD2. CDR1 is SGHRS and CDR2 is YFSETQ in the germline V gene. The CDR3 contains 17 residues. The junction had 5 bases not matched to a gene; V was cut back by 0 bases and J by 7 bases. The CDR3 reads CASSLAGTSGRLNEQFF. The CDR3 DNA is TGCGCCAGCAGCTTGGCTGGGACTAGCGGGAGGCTAAATGAGCAGTTCTTC.

The chain uses TRBV19 and TRBJ2-7; TRBD1 aligns across 11 bases. V gave up 6 bases and J gave up 6 bases; unmatched junction bases: 4. The CDR3 has 13 residues. Germline V gives CDR1 LNHDA, CDR2 SQIVND (reference sequence). CDR3 sequence: CASRRTGGAEQYF. The CDR3 bases are TGTGCCAGTAGGCGGACAGGGGGCGCCGAGCAGTACTTC.

This clone was seen only a few times. V is TRBV11-3 and J is TRBJ2-1; a possible D gene is TRBD2 (5 bases). The CDR3 length is 15 residues. Trimming cost V 4 bases and J 6 bases, with 16 bases left between them. Germline V gives CDR1 SGHNT, CDR2 YENEEA. This chain's CDR3 is CASSWIPAEINEQFF. The DNA of the CDR3 is TGTGCCAGCAGCTGGATCCCAGCGGAGATCAATGAGCAGTTCTTC.

The chain has TRBV5-1 and TRBJ1-1; D is uncertain. CDR3 length equals 15 residues. V was cut by 0 bases and J by 1 base, with 10 bases left in between. Germline values: CDR1 SGHRS, CDR2 YFSETQ. The CDR3 spells CASSLAGEGNTEAFF. The CDR3 nucleotides are TGCGCCAGCAGCTTGGCCGGGGAAGGGAACACTGAAGCTTTCTTT.

The gene calls are TRBV11-2 and TRBJ2-2, with 9 nucleotides matching TRBD2. Germline assignment: CDR1 SGHAT and CDR2 FQNNGV. The length of the CDR3 is 15 residues. The V gene end was trimmed by 5 bases and the J gene end by 3 bases; junction bases not matched to a gene: 4. CDR3 DNA sequence: TGTGCCAGCAGCCGCGGGGGGGCGGACACCGGGGAGCTGTTTTTT. This encodes CASSRGGADTGELFF.

This clone was counted between two and nine times. This sequence joins TRBV4-2 and TRBJ1-1, with D possibly being TRBD1 (6 bases). V gave up 1 base and J gave up 1 base, with 10 bases separating them. The CDR3 loop spans 15 amino acids. Germline CDR1 reads LGHNA; CDR2 reads YNFKEQ. CDR3 sequence reads: CASSQGGGPNTEAFF. In DNA, the CDR3 is TGTGCCAGCAGCCAAGGGGGGGGCCCGAACACTGAAGCTTTCTTT.

This clone was observed once. The rearrangement links TRBV7-9 to TRBJ2-7; maybe TRBD1 (5 bases). V was shortened by 4 bases and J by 8 bases, with 15 bases between the two germline ends. Germline CDR1 reads SEHNR; CDR2 reads FQNEAQ (reference sequence). The CDR3 runs to 13 residues. This chain's CDR3 is CASSWLDNPKQYV. Written as DNA, the CDR3 is TGTGCCAGCAGCTGGTTGGACAACCCTAAGCAGTACGTC.

This chain joins TRBV11-2 and TRBJ2-3, with D possibly matching TRBD2 (5 bases). The V and J ends lost 1 base and 2 bases respectively, with 16 bases between them. Germline V gene lookup returns CDR1 SGHAT and CDR2 FQNNGV. CDR3 length: 17 amino acids. The CDR3 here is CASSLVFWERNTDTQYF. The DNA of the CDR3 is TGTGCCAGCAGCTTAGTATTTTGGGAGAGAAACACAGATACGCAGTATTTT.

This clone came up once. The chain is built from TRBV18 and TRBJ2-7; 12 nucleotides line up with TRBD2. With V trimmed by 2 bases and J by 12 bases, 11 bases remained unmatched. This CDR3 spans 15 amino acids. Per the germline V gene, CDR1 is KGHSH and CDR2 is LQKENI. CDR3: CASSPAASGRGPRYF. The CDR3 coding sequence is TGTGCCAGCTCACCAGCGGCTAGCGGGAGGGGCCCTCGGTACTTC.

This clone was seen more than once but under ten times. This sequence joins TRBV27 and TRBJ2-7; 7 positions match TRBD1. V shed 1 base and J 4 bases; nucleotides not matched to a gene: 4. The CDR3 length is 14 residues. Germline loops: CDR1 MNHEY, CDR2 SMNVEV (reference sequence). CDR3 residues: CASSLLQGEYEQYF. The DNA of the CDR3 is TGTGCCAGCAGTTTATTGCAGGGGGAGTACGAGCAGTACTTC.

This sequence joins TRBV10-3 and TRBJ2-3; 8 positions match TRBD1. Trimming removed 10 bases from V and 4 bases from J; junction bases left unmatched: 16. The CDR3 consists of 16 residues. Per germline, CDR1 ENHRY and CDR2 SYGVKD. The CDR3 nucleotides are TGTGCCAACAGAAGAGGACAGGGAGAAGGAGCAGATACGCAGTATTTT. Its translation: CANRRGQGEGADTQYF.

The chain combines TRBV11-2 with TRBJ2-7, with 7 bases lining up with TRBD1. V was pared by 3 bases and J by 5 bases, with 7 bases of the junction left unmatched. The CDR3 loop spans 14 amino acids. Germline values: CDR1 SGHAT, CDR2 FQNNGV. Written as DNA, the CDR3 is TGTGCCAGCAGCTTCGAGGGGGCCCCAAACGAGCAGTACGTC. It codes for CASSFEGAPNEQYV.

This sequence joins TRBV7-8 and TRBJ2-6, with D unclear. Trimming took off 4 bases at V and 1 base at J, with 14 bases between the two ends. There are 17 residues in the CDR3. Per germline, CDR1 SGHVS and CDR2 FQNEAQ. CDR3 sequence: CASSSARLSSGANVLTF. Written as DNA, the CDR3 is TGTGCCAGCAGCTCAGCGAGATTAAGTTCTGGGGCCAACGTCCTGACTTTC.

The V and J genes are TRBV7-6 and TRBJ2-5; 7 bases are shared with TRBD1. Germline assignment: CDR1 SGHVS and CDR2 FNYEAQ. This CDR3 is 14 amino acids long. With 5 bases clipped from V and 1 base from J, the junction kept 4 bases outside the gene matches. The DNA of the CDR3 is TGTGCCAGCAGCCCTGGGACAGCCCAAGAGACCCAGTACTTC. As protein: CASSPGTAQETQYF.

The chain is built from TRBV5-4 and TRBJ1-4, with D perhaps TRBD1 (5 bases). Per germline, CDR1 SGHNT and CDR2 YYREEE (reference sequence). V shed 4 bases and J shed 6 bases, with 10 bases lying between them. This CDR3 spans 13 amino acids. The DNA for the CDR3 is TGTGCCAGCAGCCTACGGGGGGATGAAAAACTGTTTTTT. Translating gives CASSLRGDEKLFF.

The chain couples TRBV6-5 to TRBJ2-1; weak D call: TRBD1 (6 bases). The ends were cut back, 10 bases at V and 7 bases at J, with 11 bases in the middle. This CDR3 has 11 amino acids. Germline V gene data show CDR1 as MNHEY and CDR2 as SVGAGI. This chain's CDR3 is CATLQGNEQFF. The CDR3 nucleotides are TGTGCCACCCTGCAGGGGAATGAGCAGTTCTTC.

The chain is built from TRBV2 and TRBJ2-3; the match to TRBD2 covers 13 bases. The germline gives CDR1 SNHLY, CDR2 FYNNEI. The CDR3 covers 16 residues. V trimming: 6 bases; J trimming: 8 bases; junction bases outside the gene matches: 11. The CDR3, as DNA: TGTGCCAGCAGACACGGGACTAGCGGGACGTACGGTACGCAGTATTTT. It translates to CASRHGTSGTYGTQYF.

The chain recombines TRBV5-1 with TRBJ2-7, with 11 bases that match TRBD2. This CDR3 contains 16 residues. Germline lookup yields CDR1 SGHRS and CDR2 YFSETQ. The V and J ends lost 0 bases and 1 base, in that order; junction bases with no gene match: 3. The CDR3 is CASSLGGTSGSYEQYF. CDR3 sequence (DNA): TGCGCCAGCAGCTTGGGGGGGACTAGCGGATCCTACGAGCAGTACTTC.

The rearrangement uses TRBV9 and TRBJ2-3; 14 bases are shared with TRBD2. V trimming: 1 base; J trimming: 2 bases; junction bases outside the gene matches: 9. CDR3 length equals 19 residues. Germline V lookup: CDR1 SGDLS, CDR2 YYNGEE. CDR3 DNA: TGTGCCAGCAGCGTAAATTTAAGGACTAGCGGGGGGACCACAGATACGCAGTATTTT. Translating gives CASSVNLRTSGGTTDTQYF.